This passage covers 16 T cell receptor beta chains from one sample sequenced in a study of T cell responses to AZD1222 COVID-19 vaccine. Here immunoSEQ multiplex PCR was the method, and the copy in TCRdb shows in-frame clones only, minus some. The sample holds 90,000 to 130,000 clones, 85% to 95% seen once. Sequencing used peripheral blood, obtained on day 0 of AZD1222 vaccination. These TCRs come from an adult in good health.

CDR3 residues: CASSVAGLAGGPNYNEQFF. The CDR3 DNA follows: TGTGCCAGCAGCGTAGCGGGACTAGCGGGGGGGCCTAACTACAATGAGCAGTTCTTC. This rearrangement joins TRBV9 to TRBJ2-1, with 16 bases that match TRBD2. J gave up 3 bases and V 0 bases, and 6 bases lay outside the gene matches. Germline V gene sequence: CDR1 SGDLS, CDR2 YYNGEE. This CDR3 spans 19 amino acids.

The V gene is TRBV5-1, the J gene TRBJ1-2, with D maybe TRBD1 (5 bases). V lost 0 bases, J lost 4 bases, and 13 bases lay in between. Germline assignment: CDR1 SGHRS and CDR2 YFSETQ. This CDR3 region has 15 residues. For the CDR3, the DNA is TGCGCCAGCAGCTTGGACACGGGGGGTAGCTATGGCTACACCTTC. As protein: CASSLDTGGSYGYTF.

This sequence joins TRBV5-1 and TRBJ1-2, with D perhaps TRBD1 (5 bases). This CDR3 is built from 13 residues. V gave up 0 bases and J gave up 6 bases, with 9 bases separating them. Looked up from germline, CDR1 is SGHRS and CDR2 is YFSETQ. CDR3 amino acids: CASSLGGGDGYTF. The CDR3 nucleotides are TGCGCCAGCAGCTTGGGGGGCGGAGATGGCTACACCTTC.

The V call is TRBV3-1 (or the pseudogene TRBV3-2), the J call TRBJ1-2; D perhaps matches TRBD1 (5 bases). CDR3 size: 13 residues. V gave up 1 base and J gave up 7 bases, with 10 bases separating them. CDR1 LGHDT and CDR2 YNNKEL come from the germline V gene (reference sequence). The chain's CDR3 is CASSQGGAAGYTF. The CDR3 DNA is TGTGCCAGCAGCCAAGGGGGCGCAGCTGGCTACACCTTC.

The chain joins TRBV3-1 (or the pseudogene TRBV3-2) to TRBJ1-5; D perhaps matches TRBD1 (6 bases). Trimming took off 2 bases at V and 6 bases at J, with 11 bases between the two ends. Germline V gives CDR1 LGHDT, CDR2 YNNKEL (reference sequence). The CDR3 sequence is 14 residues long. The CDR3: CASSQRRGGQPQHF. Here the CDR3 DNA reads TGTGCCAGCAGCCAAAGAAGGGGGGGTCAGCCCCAGCATTTT.

The chain employs TRBV28 and TRBJ1-1, with a possible D match to TRBD1 (5 bases). Trimming took 5 bases from V and 7 from J, leaving 11 bases between them. The CDR3 is 12 amino acids. The germline V gene has CDR1 MDHEN and CDR2 SYDVKM. Written as DNA, the CDR3 is TGTGCCAGCAGTCCCCGGGGCGGTGAAGCTTTCTTT. Amino acids: CASSPRGGEAFF. The whole variable domain, filled in from reference TRBV28 and TRBJ1-1, reads DVKVTQSSRYLVKRTGEKVFLECVQDMDHENMFWYRQDPGLGLRLIYFSYDVKMKEKGDIPEGYSVSREKKERFSLILESASTNQTSMYLCASSPRGGEAFFGQGTRLTVV.

This clone was seen just once. The rearrangement joins TRBV5-1 to TRBJ1-1; no reliable D call. V was trimmed by 1 base and J by 2 bases, leaving 9 bases between them. Per the germline V gene, CDR1 is SGHRS and CDR2 is YFSETQ. The CDR3 runs 14 residues. The CDR3 loop is CASSLSSVNTEAFF. CDR3 DNA: TGCGCCAGCAGCTTGTCCTCCGTTAACACTGAAGCTTTCTTT.

The rearrangement joins TRBV7-2 to TRBJ1-6; weak D call: TRBD1 (5 bases). CDR1 SGHTA and CDR2 FQGNSA come from the germline V gene. CDR3 size: 12 residues. V lost 8 bases and J lost 10, with 12 bases in between. The CDR3 sequence is CASQGVRSPLHF. CDR3 in DNA: TGTGCCAGCCAAGGGGTTAGGTCACCCCTCCACTTT.

The rearrangement uses TRBV5-5 and TRBJ1-1; the D is unclear. Trimming removed 0 bases from V and 0 bases from J, with 9 bases in between. The germline V gene encodes CDR1 SGHKS and CDR2 YYEKEE (reference sequence). The CDR3 covers 15 residues. DNA of the CDR3: TGTGCCAGCAGCTTGGGGGAATATATGAACACTGAAGCTTTCTTT. Translating it yields CASSLGEYMNTEAFF.

The rearrangement links TRBV28 to TRBJ1-4; no firm D call. CDR3 length: 12 amino acids. CDR1 and CDR2 from the germline V gene are MDHEN and SYDVKM. With 6 bases removed from V and 8 bases from J, the gap between germline ends came to 10 bases. The CDR3, as DNA: TGTGCCAGCAGCGGTGAGGTGGAAAAACTGTTTTTT. Its protein product is CASSGEVEKLFF.

The chain links TRBV7-9 to TRBJ2-5; D call uncertain. CDR3 length equals 14 residues. Germline V gene lookup returns CDR1 SEHNR and CDR2 FQNEAQ (reference sequence). V was cut by 5 bases and J by 1 base, with 11 bases left in between. CDR3 protein: CASSPRSSQETQYF. CDR3 bases: TGTGCCAGCAGCCCCCGGTCTTCCCAAGAGACCCAGTACTTC. The full variable domain, rest sourced from reference TRBV7-9 and TRBJ2-5, is DTGVSQNPRHKITKRGQNVTFRCDPISEHNRLYWYRQTLGQGPEFLTYFQNEAQLEKSRLLSDRFSAERPKGSFSTLEIQRTEQGDSAMYLCASSPRSSQETQYFGPGTRLLVL.

This sequence joins TRBV27 and TRBJ1-1, with a tentative D call TRBD1 (6 bases). Trimming took off 4 bases at V and 4 bases at J, with 16 bases between the two ends. This CDR3 spans 15 amino acids. In germline, CDR1 is MNHEY, CDR2 SMNVEV (reference sequence). Here the CDR3 reads CASSSPGAGSTEAFF. CDR3 in DNA: TGTGCCAGCAGTTCACCAGGGGCGGGGAGCACTGAAGCTTTCTTT.

This chain connects TRBV12-3 or TRBV12-4 to TRBJ1-1; the D is unclear. The CDR3 runs 12 residues. Deletions cut 2 bases from V and 6 bases from J, with 7 bases between. The DNA of the CDR3 is TGTGCCAGCAGTTTACTGGCAGCTGAAGCTTTCTTT. It is translated as CASSLLAAEAFF.

This rearrangement joins TRBV2 to TRBJ1-1, with 8 bases matching TRBD1. Germline CDR1 reads SNHLY; CDR2 reads FYNNEI. After removal of 8 bases from V and 11 bases from J, the junction contained 10 bases not matched to a gene. This CDR3 is 12 amino acids long. The CDR3 sequence: CASSDRVRPAFF. The CDR3 DNA is TGTGCCAGCTCGGACAGGGTTCGGCCGGCTTTCTTT. The full variable domain, rest sourced from reference TRBV2 and TRBJ1-1, is EPEVTQTPSHQVTQMGQEVILRCVPISNHLYFYWYRQILGQKVEFLVSFYNNEISEKSEIFDDQFSVERPDGSNFTLKIRSTKLEDSAMYFCASSDRVRPAFFGQGTRLTVV.

This chain uses TRBV5-1 with TRBJ2-1, with D possibly TRBD1 on 5 matching bases. The CDR3 extends over 17 amino acids. Trimming removed 3 bases from V and 3 bases from J, with 19 bases in between. Per germline, CDR1 SGHRS and CDR2 YFSETQ. This CDR3 reads CASSYNRSGINYNEQFF. CDR3 in DNA: TGCGCCAGCAGCTATAACCGGTCAGGGATCAACTACAATGAGCAGTTCTTC.

V usage is TRBV27 and J usage is TRBJ2-7; the D call may be TRBD1 or TRBD2 (6 bases each). This CDR3 region has 13 residues. The germline CDR1 and CDR2 sequences are MNHEY and SMNVEV (reference sequence). Trimming cost V 8 bases and J 7 bases, with 18 bases left between them. The CDR3 loop is CASLGGSPQEQYF. In DNA form, the CDR3 reads TGTGCCAGCCTCGGGGGCTCTCCCCAGGAGCAGTACTTC.